This TCR beta chain was observed in a study of Ad26.COV2.S vaccination and SARS-CoV-2 variants. Only in-frame clones appear in the TCRdb table, and some are missing; sequencing was by immunoSEQ multiplex PCR. Of about 440,000 clones in the sample, around 85% were seen once. Treatment reported: about 20 received Ad26.COV2.S at low or high dose, single or two shots; several received placebo; per-sample allocation not given. Following the first vaccine or placebo injection, samples were taken on day 63. The length of the CDR3 is 22 residues. After removal of 0 bases from V and 0 bases from J, the junction contained 18 bases not matched to a gene. Germline-derived CDR1 and CDR2 are SGHVT and SQSDAQ.

The sequences come from peripheral blood, collected in a trial of Ad26.COV2.S vaccine versus placebo. This clonotype originated in a person between 18 and 65 years old who received the Ad26.COV2.S COVID-19 vaccine or a placebo. J is TRBJ2-2 and V is TRBV7-4; 8 bases match TRBD2. The CDR3 nucleotides are TGTGCCAGCAGCTTAGCGCTACACGGGAGGCTAGCGGGCCCGGCGAACACCGGGGAGCTGTTTTTT. Its translation: CASSLALHGRLAGPANTGELFF.